Presented here are 25 T cell receptor beta chains from one specimen sequenced in a study of blood T cell repertoires in COVID-19. Profiled with immunoSEQ multiplex PCR; TCRdb holds only in-frame clones, not every one. The sample lists 200,000 to 250,000 clones, nearly 85% occurring once. The sample consisted of peripheral blood. All receptors derive from a woman aged 25 to 39 with COVID-19, enrolled during active disease.

The chain couples TRBV19 to TRBJ1-1; 8 nucleotides line up with TRBD1. There are 15 residues in the CDR3. Germline V CDR1 and CDR2: LNHDA, SQIVND (reference sequence). V lost 4 bases, J lost 3 bases, and 7 bases stayed unmatched. CDR3 residues: CASSTSGQAYTEAFF. In DNA, the CDR3 is TGTGCCAGTAGTACCTCGGGACAGGCCTACACTGAAGCTTTCTTT.

V is TRBV29-1 and J is TRBJ2-7; D unclear. V gave up 2 bases and J gave up 4 bases, with 6 bases separating them. The CDR3 length is 11 residues. CDR1 is SQVTM and CDR2 is ANQGSEA in the germline V gene. CDR3 DNA: TGCAGCGTTGAAAGCACTTACGAGCAGTACTTC. It encodes CSVESTYEQYF.

The chain joins TRBV27 to TRBJ2-3, with TRBD2 matching 9 bases. V trimming: 3 bases; J trimming: 5 bases; junction bases outside the gene matches: 6. The CDR3 loop spans 15 amino acids. CDR1 is MNHEY, CDR2 SMNVEV, per germline (reference sequence). Here the CDR3 reads CASSLGREGIDTQYF. The CDR3 DNA reads TGTGCCAGCAGTTTGGGGCGGGAGGGCATAGATACGCAGTATTTT.

This clone was detected only once. The chain combines TRBV7-2 with TRBJ2-3; 7 nucleotides align to TRBD1. The CDR3 consists of 15 residues. Per germline, CDR1 SGHTA and CDR2 FQGNSA. With V trimmed by 0 bases and J by 3 bases, 3 bases remained unmatched. The CDR3 nucleotides read TGTGCCAGCAGCTTAGCTGCAGGGGGAACAGATACGCAGTATTTT. Translation: CASSLAAGGTDTQYF.

The rearrangement uses TRBV2 and TRBJ2-7, with 8 bases lining up with TRBD1. The CDR3 contains 14 residues. CDR1 is SNHLY and CDR2 is FYNNEI in the germline V gene. The ends lost 6 bases at V and 3 bases at J; junction bases unmatched: 7. The CDR3 bases are TGTGCCAGCAGGACAGGGGAGGTGAACTACGAGCAGTACTTC. Protein product: CASRTGEVNYEQYF.

The genes are TRBV13 and TRBJ2-5; 8 bases are shared with TRBD1. Germline CDR1 reads PRHDT; CDR2 reads FYEKMQ (reference sequence). Trimming took 5 bases from V and 2 from J; bases not matched to a gene: 7. This CDR3 spans 15 amino acids. In nucleotides, the CDR3 is TGTGCCAGCAGCCGGAGACAGGGGATTCAAGAGACCCAGTACTTC. As protein: CASSRRQGIQETQYF.

This sequence joins TRBV7-2 and TRBJ1-5; D call uncertain. CDR3 size: 13 residues. V was shortened by 3 bases and J by 3 bases, with 6 bases between the two germline ends. From germline, CDR1 is SGHTA and CDR2 FQGNSA. In DNA form, the CDR3 reads TGTGCCAGCAGCTTTCACATCAATCAGCCCCAGCATTTT. It specifies CASSFHINQPQHF. Combining the CDR3 with reference TRBV7-2 and TRBJ1-5 gives the whole variable domain GAGVSQSPSNKVTEKGKDVELRCDPISGHTALYWYRQSLGQGLEFLIYFQGNSAPDKSGLPSDRFSAERTGGSVSTLTIQRTQQEDSAVYLCASSFHINQPQHFGDGTRLSIL.

This chain uses TRBV19 with TRBJ2-1; D gene uncertain. V was trimmed by 5 bases and J by 10 bases, leaving 12 bases between them. The CDR3 extends over 12 amino acids. The germline gives CDR1 LNHDA, CDR2 SQIVND (reference sequence). The CDR3 region is CASSESESEQFF. As DNA, the CDR3 is TGTGCCAGTAGTGAGTCGGAGTCGGAGCAGTTCTTC.

This clone was seen once. The J gene is TRBJ2-7, the V gene TRBV7-2, with 8 bases matching TRBD2. The CDR3 spans 15 residues. Germline CDR1 is SGHTA and CDR2 is FQGNSA. V trimming: 1 base; J trimming: 0 bases; junction bases outside the gene matches: 2. CDR3 sequence reads: CASSLGLASSYEQYF. CDR3 in DNA: TGTGCCAGCAGCTTAGGACTAGCGAGCTCCTACGAGCAGTACTTC.

V is TRBV5-4 and J is TRBJ2-2, with a weak D call TRBD1 (6 bases). Germline V gene lookup returns CDR1 SGHNT and CDR2 YYREEE (reference sequence). The CDR3 length is 15 residues. V was shortened by 4 bases and J by 6 bases, with 16 bases between the two germline ends. CDR3 coding DNA: TGTGCCAGCAGCGATATTGACAGGTTCTCCGGGGAGCTGTTTTTT. The encoded protein is CASSDIDRFSGELFF.

V and J are TRBV10-1 and TRBJ2-1, with 8 bases matching TRBD1. The V and J ends lost 7 bases and 4 bases, in that order; junction bases with no gene match: 12. The CDR3 contains 16 residues. Germline lookup yields CDR1 WNHNN and CDR2 SYGVQD (reference sequence). CDR3 region: CASILPQGASYNEQFF. The CDR3 DNA reads as TGCGCCAGCATTTTACCCCAGGGGGCAAGTTACAATGAGCAGTTCTTC.

This rearrangement joins TRBV7-9 to TRBJ1-5; 8 bases are a match to TRBD1. J gave up 6 bases and V 0 bases, and 13 bases lay outside the gene matches. CDR3 size: 18 residues. CDR1 is SEHNR and CDR2 is FQNEAQ in the germline V gene (reference sequence). CDR3 residues: CASSLASGAGGAGQPQHF. In DNA form, the CDR3 reads TGTGCCAGCAGCTTAGCCTCGGGGGCAGGGGGCGCCGGTCAGCCCCAGCATTTT. Based on the CDR3 plus reference TRBV7-9 and TRBJ1-5, the full variable domain is DTGVSQNPRHKITKRGQNVTFRCDPISEHNRLYWYRQTLGQGPEFLTYFQNEAQLEKSRLLSDRFSAERPKGSFSTLEIQRTEQGDSAMYLCASSLASGAGGAGQPQHFGDGTRLSIL.

The CDR3 protein is CASSQGPGNYGYTF. The CDR3 DNA is TGTGCCAGTAGCCAGGGGCCGGGAAACTATGGCTACACCTTC. The rearrangement links TRBV19 to TRBJ1-2, with a possible D match to TRBD1 (6 bases). Germline CDR1 LNHDA, CDR2 SQIVND (reference sequence). V was trimmed by 6 bases and J by 2 bases, leaving 13 bases between them. CDR3 size: 14 residues.

Turning to this clone: The identical CDR3 is also encoded by other nucleotide sequences in the sample. V is TRBV18 and J is TRBJ1-4, with D unresolved. Germline lookup yields CDR1 KGHSH and CDR2 LQKENI. Between the trimmed V and J ends, which lost 3 bases and 3 bases, there was a span of 5 bases. The CDR3 is 13 residues long. CDR3 in amino acids: CASSPAANEKLFF. The CDR3 DNA is TGTGCCAGCTCACCGGCAGCTAATGAAAAACTGTTTTTT. The entire variable domain, with the rest obtained from reference TRBV18 and TRBJ1-4, is as follows: NAGVMQNPRHLVRRRGQEARLRCSPMKGHSHVYWYRQLPEEGLKFMVYLQKENIIDESGMPKERFSAEFPKEGPSILRIQQVVRGDSAAYFCASSPAANEKLFFGSGTQLSVL.

The chain is built from TRBV6-5 and TRBJ1-6, with D unresolved. Trimming removed 6 bases from V and 14 bases from J, with 17 bases in between. There are 13 residues in the CDR3. CDR1 and CDR2 (germline): MNHEY, SVGAGI. This CDR3 reads CASSPTDYRTLHF. CDR3 nucleotide sequence: TGTGCCAGCAGCCCAACCGACTACCGGACCCTCCACTTT.

V gene TRBV5-6 combines with J gene TRBJ2-2; D gene ambiguous. Trimming took off 3 bases at V and 4 bases at J, with 10 bases between the two ends. The CDR3 loop spans 14 amino acids. Per the germline V gene, CDR1 is SGHDT and CDR2 is YYEEEE. CDR3 sequence (DNA): TGTGCCAGCAGCTATGGCGGTGTCACCGGGGAGCTGTTTTTT. This codes for CASSYGGVTGELFF.

This clone came up a few times. CDR3 in amino acids: CASSLWGDEQYF. The CDR3 nucleotides read TGTGCCAGCAGCTTGTGGGGGGACGAGCAGTACTTC. J is TRBJ2-7 and V is TRBV5-6; D possibly corresponds to TRBD2 (6 bases). The germline V gene has CDR1 SGHDT and CDR2 YYEEEE. With 1 base removed from V and 5 bases from J, the gap between germline ends came to 7 bases. The length of the CDR3 is 12 residues.

The genes are TRBV19 and TRBJ1-5; TRBD1 aligns across 11 bases. The CDR3 is 15 amino acids. V was clipped by 4 bases and J by 5 bases; unmatched bases: 4. Looked up from germline, CDR1 is LNHDA and CDR2 is SQIVND (reference sequence). The CDR3 spells CASSTGQGAYQPQHF. Written as DNA, the CDR3 is TGTGCCAGTAGTACCGGACAGGGGGCCTATCAGCCCCAGCATTTT. Drawing the rest from reference TRBV19 and TRBJ1-5, the complete variable domain is DGGITQSPKYLFRKEGQNVTLSCEQNLNHDAMYWYRQDPGQGLRLIYYSQIVNDFQKGDIAEGYSVSREKKESFPLTVTSAQKNPTAFYLCASSTGQGAYQPQHFGDGTRLSIL.

The rearrangement links TRBV30 to TRBJ2-5; D possibly corresponds to TRBD1 (5 bases). This CDR3 comprises 14 residues. Trimming took 3 bases from V and 6 from J, leaving 17 bases between them. Germline V lookup: CDR1 GTSNPN, CDR2 SVGIG (reference sequence). The CDR3 DNA is TGTGCCTGGAGCCTGCCCGGCAGGGTGAAGACCCAGTACTTC. It translates to CAWSLPGRVKTQYF.

The chain combines TRBV11-1 with TRBJ2-2; no clear D. V gave up 5 bases and J gave up 0 bases, with 4 bases separating them. This CDR3 spans 13 amino acids. CDR1 SGHAT and CDR2 FQDESV come from the germline V gene (reference sequence). CDR3 DNA sequence: TGTGCCAGCAGCCTCGCGAACACCGGGGAGCTGTTTTTT. Its translation: CASSLANTGELFF.

The J gene is TRBJ2-7, the V gene TRBV5-5; 8 positions match TRBD1. V gave up 2 bases and J gave up 2 bases; unmatched junction bases: 12. The germline V gene encodes CDR1 SGHKS and CDR2 YYEKEE (reference sequence). This CDR3 is built from 17 residues. CDR3 sequence reads: CASSFFMVTTGAYEQYF. The CDR3 region has the DNA TGTGCCAGCAGCTTTTTCATGGTTACGACAGGGGCCTACGAGCAGTACTTC. Full variable domain (outside the CDR3, taken from reference TRBV5-5 and TRBJ2-7): DAGVTQSPTHLIKTRGQQVTLRCSPISGHKSVSWYQQVLGQGPQFIFQYYEKEERGRGNFPDRFSARQFPNYSSELNVNALLLGDSALYLCASSFFMVTTGAYEQYFGPGTRLTVT.

This sequence joins TRBV10-3 and TRBJ2-4, with D perhaps matching TRBD2 (6 bases). This CDR3 region has 14 residues. Looked up from germline, CDR1 is ENHRY and CDR2 is SYGVKD. Trimming took off 6 bases at V and 9 bases at J, with 18 bases between the two ends. The CDR3 nucleotides read TGTGCCATCAGCAACGGAGGGCCTAGTGGCATTCAGTACTTC. It is translated as CAISNGGPSGIQYF.

This clone was found a few times. The chain couples TRBV4-1 to TRBJ1-4, with 9 bases identical to TRBD1. Trimming at V came to 4 bases and at J to 4 bases, leaving 4 bases not matched to a gene. CDR3 length: 15 residues. Germline assignment: CDR1 MGHRA and CDR2 YSYEKL. This CDR3 is CASSPPGQGNEKLFF. CDR3 in DNA: TGCGCCAGCAGCCCTCCGGGACAGGGTAATGAAAAACTGTTTTTT.

V usage is TRBV11-2 and J usage is TRBJ2-2; 9 positions agree with TRBD1. This CDR3 has 16 amino acids. Germline V gene lookup returns CDR1 SGHAT and CDR2 FQNNGV. The V and J ends lost 8 bases and 1 base, in that order; junction bases with no gene match: 8. CDR3: CASSNRGRENTGELFF. The CDR3 DNA follows: TGTGCCAGCTCGAACAGGGGGCGCGAGAACACCGGGGAGCTGTTTTTT. Combining the CDR3 with reference TRBV11-2 and TRBJ2-2 gives the whole variable domain EAGVAQSPRYKIIEKRQSVAFWCNPISGHATLYWYQQILGQGPKLLIQFQNNGVVDDSQLPKDRFSAERLKGVDSTLKIQPAKLEDSAVYLCASSNRGRENTGELFFGEGSRLTVL.

This clone was seen more than once but under ten times. This rearrangement joins TRBV20-1 to TRBJ2-7; a possible D gene is TRBD2 (5 bases). Trimming stripped 3 bases from V and 5 bases from J, with 8 bases between. There are 11 residues in the CDR3. Germline V gives CDR1 DFQATT, CDR2 SNEGSKA (reference sequence). The CDR3 DNA follows: TGCAGTGCTAGCCCCGGGGACGAGCAGTACTTC. Its protein product is CSASPGDEQYF.